This is a list of T cell receptor beta chains from one sample in a study of CD8+CD57+ T cells in acquired aplastic anemia. TCRdb passed the reads through MiXCR, listing each CDR3 protein once. The sample has just over 450,000 distinct CDR3 sequences, 25% to 40% seen once. The specimen sequenced was sorted CD4+, CD8+, or CD8+CD57+ T cells (not recorded which) from PBMCs. All receptors derive from a human donor with aplastic anemia. Both conserved end residues are part of each CDR3. Each record gives: clone size, J gene, V gene, D gene, CDR3 DNA, CDR3 protein. A D gene is named only where the DNA matches it firmly. Some rows mark clone size as missing; the rest say once, few, many or name a class of expanded clone.

abundance: once; j_gene: TRBJ1-5; v_gene: TRBV15; d_gene: -; CDR3nt: TGTGCCACCAGCAGGGCGGACTACCACGAGCATTTT; CDR3aa: CATSRADYHEHF
abundance: many; j_gene: TRBJ1-1; v_gene: TRBV7-2; d_gene: -; CDR3nt: TGTGCCAGCAGCTTAGATCGGGTGAACACTGAAGCTTTCTTT; CDR3aa: CASSLDRVNTEAFF
abundance: many; j_gene: TRBJ2-7; v_gene: TRBV4-3; d_gene: -; CDR3nt: TGCGCCAGCGGCCGCGGGTTGGACTACGAGCAGTACTTC; CDR3aa: CASGRGLDYEQYF
abundance: -; j_gene: TRBJ1-6; v_gene: TRBV25-1; d_gene: -; CDR3nt: TGTGCCAGCAGTCCCCCGCGGGGGTGGAATTCACCCCTCCACTTT; CDR3aa: CASSPPRGWNSPLHF
abundance: -; j_gene: TRBJ2-2; v_gene: TRBV19; d_gene: TRBD2; CDR3nt: TGTGCCAGTAGTATATTAACGGGAGGGCCGGCCGGGGAGCTGTTTTTT; CDR3aa: CASSILTGGPAGELFF
abundance: -; j_gene: TRBJ1-1; v_gene: TRBV4-2; d_gene: -; CDR3nt: TGTGCCAGCAGCCCCAGGGACGGAAAAATGAACACTGAAGCTTTCTTT; CDR3aa: CASSPRDGKMNTEAFF
abundance: many; j_gene: TRBJ1-3; v_gene: TRBV29-1; d_gene: TRBD1; CDR3nt: TGCAGCGTTACAGGGGTTACTGGAAACACCATATATTTT; CDR3aa: CSVTGVTGNTIYF
abundance: -; j_gene: TRBJ1-6; v_gene: TRBV11-2; d_gene: TRBD1; CDR3nt: TGTGCTAGGGCCCCGGGACAGTATAATTCACCCCTCCACTTT; CDR3aa: CARAPGQYNSPLHF
abundance: many; j_gene: TRBJ1-6; v_gene: TRBV7-2; d_gene: TRBD1; CDR3nt: TGTGCCAGCAGCCTCGGGACAGATATTTCACCCCTCCACTTT; CDR3aa: CASSLGTDISPLHF
abundance: -; j_gene: TRBJ2-5; v_gene: TRBV7-7; d_gene: -; CDR3nt: TGTGCTAGCAGCCCCGGGGGTTTTAAAGAGACCCAGTACTTC; CDR3aa: CASSPGGFKETQYF
abundance: many; j_gene: TRBJ1-6; v_gene: TRBV20-1; d_gene: -; CDR3nt: TGCAGTGCTGGAACAGGGTATAATTCACCCCTCCACTTT; CDR3aa: CSAGTGYNSPLHF
abundance: few; j_gene: TRBJ2-3; v_gene: TRBV11-2; d_gene: TRBD2; CDR3nt: TGTGCCAGCAGCACCTGGACTAGCGGGGGTACAGATACGCAGTATTTT; CDR3aa: CASSTWTSGGTDTQYF
abundance: many; j_gene: TRBJ1-5; v_gene: TRBV2; d_gene: TRBD1; CDR3nt: TGTGCCAGCAGTACTACAGGGGCCCAACAGCCCCAGCATTTT; CDR3aa: CASSTTGAQQPQHF
abundance: -; j_gene: TRBJ2-1; v_gene: TRBV25-1; d_gene: -; CDR3nt: TGTGCCAGCAGCGTAACGGACAGCTACAATGAGCAGTTCTTC; CDR3aa: CASSVTDSYNEQFF